This T cell receptor beta chain comes out of a study of T cells in Graves' hyperthyroidism and ophthalmopathy. The V end was cut by 3 bases, the J end by 6 bases, with 12 bases between. The CDR3 has 13 residues. CDR1 and CDR2 from the germline V gene are MGHDK and SYGVNS. This clonotype was counted at least ten times. The investigators amplified TCR beta CDR3 regions from RNA transcripts. The HTBI primer set was used in a first-round RT-PCR of the TCR CDR3. Each CDR3 protein is one row after TCRdb ran MiXCR on the multiplex PCR reads. The repertoire consists of approximately 870,000 distinct CDR3 sequences, with over 35% occurring once and the leading ten covering 7% to 10%.

This clonotype was sampled from a man between 18 and 35 years old with Graves' hyperthyroidism. Material: blood. J is TRBJ2-7 and V is TRBV25-1, with a possible D match to TRBD2 (6 bases). As DNA, the CDR3 is TGTGCCAGCAGTGATACGGGAGCAGGCGAGCAGTACTTC. Its protein is CASSDTGAGEQYF.